This T cell receptor beta chain was captured by sequencing in a study of blood T cell repertoires in COVID-19. Overall study context: Samples taken during acute and convalescent COVID-19 were collected in the United States, Italy and Spain. T cells, B-cell-depleted T cells, or PBMCs provided the cDNA or gDNA that served as material.

As processed by the authors: The authors estimated nucleated cell counts from reference gene primer amplification. Sequencing used immunoSEQ multiplex PCR; TCRdb keeps in-frame clones, though not all of them. V, J and clone size were drawn from that table, and D and trimming were deduced from the DNA. The table records about 94,000 clones, 80% to 85% of them present only once. Per germline, CDR1 SGDLS and CDR2 YYNGEE. CDR3 length equals 15 residues. With 4 bases clipped from V and 2 bases from J, the junction kept 9 bases outside the gene matches. The sample consisted of peripheral blood. This chain connects TRBV9 to TRBJ2-7, with 7 bases that match TRBD1. The TCR originated in a man in his 60s with acute or convalescent COVID-19. Here the CDR3 DNA reads TGTGCCAGCAGCACTAACAGGGGTGGTACCTACGAGCAGTACTTC. Its protein is CASSTNRGGTYEQYF.